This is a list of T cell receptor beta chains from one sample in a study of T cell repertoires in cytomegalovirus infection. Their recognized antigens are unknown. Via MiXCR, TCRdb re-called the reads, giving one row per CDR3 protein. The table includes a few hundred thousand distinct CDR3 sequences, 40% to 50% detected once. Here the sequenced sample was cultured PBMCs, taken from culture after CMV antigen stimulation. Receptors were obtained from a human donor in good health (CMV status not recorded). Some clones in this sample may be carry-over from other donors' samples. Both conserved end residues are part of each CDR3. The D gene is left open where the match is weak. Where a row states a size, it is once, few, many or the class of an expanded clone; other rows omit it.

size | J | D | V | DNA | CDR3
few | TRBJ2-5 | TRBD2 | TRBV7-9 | TGTGCCAGCAGCTACAGCGGGAGCCTCCAAGAGACCCAGTACTTC | CASSYSGSLQETQYF
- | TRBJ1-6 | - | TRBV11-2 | TGTGCCAGCAGCTCCCTTAAGCAGGGGACCTATAATTCACCCCTCCACTTT | CASSSLKQGTYNSPLHF
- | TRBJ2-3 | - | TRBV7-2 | TGTGCCAGCGGGCGTCGGGACCAAAGAGATACGCAGTATTTT | CASGRRDQRDTQYF
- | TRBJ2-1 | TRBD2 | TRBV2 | TGTGCCAGCAGTGAGGGACTAGTCTATTATGAGCAGTTCTTC | CASSEGLVYYEQFF
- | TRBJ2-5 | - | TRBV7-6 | TGTGCCAGCAGCTCCCGCGAGGAGACCCAGTACTTC | CASSSREETQYF
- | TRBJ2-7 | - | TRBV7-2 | TGTGCCAGCAGCTTTGCCTCAGGCCAGGTCTCCTACGAGCAGTACTTC | CASSFASGQVSYEQYF
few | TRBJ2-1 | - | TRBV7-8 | TGTGCCAGCAGCTTAGGGGGGGTGGCAGCCCGAGGTGAGCAGTTCTTC | CASSLGGVAARGEQFF
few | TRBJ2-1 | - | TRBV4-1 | TGCGCCAGCAGCCATGCGGGACTCCTTTACTACAATGAGCAGTTCTTC | CASSHAGLLYYNEQFF
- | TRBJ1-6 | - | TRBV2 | TGTGCCAGCAGTGAAAGGCCGCTGAGGGGGGGATCACCCCTCCACTTT | CASSERPLRGGSPLHF
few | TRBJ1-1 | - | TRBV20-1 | TGCAGTGCTAGAGAGCTTGAGGCTTTCTTT | CSARELEAFF
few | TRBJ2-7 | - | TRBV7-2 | TGTGCCAGCAGAGGGAGGGGGCGCAACGAGCAGTACTTC | CASRGRGRNEQYF
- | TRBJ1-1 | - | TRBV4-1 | TGCGCCAGCAGCCGCAAGAACGGTGCGACTGAAGCTTTCTTT | CASSRKNGATEAFF
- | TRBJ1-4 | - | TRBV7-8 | TGTGCCACCCAGAACCGGCGGCGGCTGTTTTTT | CATQNRRRLFF
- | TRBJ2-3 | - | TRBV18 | TGTGCCAGCTCAATGGGCAGAACAGATACGCAGTATTTT | CASSMGRTDTQYF
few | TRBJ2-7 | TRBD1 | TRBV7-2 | TGTGCCAGCAGCTTAAAGGGACAGTCCTTCTACGAGCAGTACTTC | CASSLKGQSFYEQYF
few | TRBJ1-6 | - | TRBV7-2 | TGTGCCAGCAGCGAACTATTAGGGGCGAATTCACCCCTCCACTTT | CASSELLGANSPLHF
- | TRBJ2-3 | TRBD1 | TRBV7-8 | TGTGCCAGCAGCTTAGGGACAGGGGTAGATACGCAGTATTTT | CASSLGTGVDTQYF
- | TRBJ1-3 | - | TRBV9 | TGTGCCAGCAGCTCACCGGCGGGAAACACCATATATTTT | CASSSPAGNTIYF
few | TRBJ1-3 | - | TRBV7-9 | TGTGCCAGCAGCCCCGCAGGGTACTCTGGAAACACCATATATTTT | CASSPAGYSGNTIYF
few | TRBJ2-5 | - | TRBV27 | TGTGCCAGCAGCGACCGGTCCCCACAAGAGACCCAGTACTTC | CASSDRSPQETQYF